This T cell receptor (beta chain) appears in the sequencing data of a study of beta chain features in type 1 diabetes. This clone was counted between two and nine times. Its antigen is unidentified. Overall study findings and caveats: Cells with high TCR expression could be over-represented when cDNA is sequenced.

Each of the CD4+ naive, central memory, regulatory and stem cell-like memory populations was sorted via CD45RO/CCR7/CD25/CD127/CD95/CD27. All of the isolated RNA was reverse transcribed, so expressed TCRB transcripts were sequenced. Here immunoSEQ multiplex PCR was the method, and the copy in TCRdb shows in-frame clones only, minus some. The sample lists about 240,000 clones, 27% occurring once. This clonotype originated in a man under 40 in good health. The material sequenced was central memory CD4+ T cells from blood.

The CDR3 loop is CASRDTSYEQYF. The DNA of the CDR3 is TGTGCCAGCAGGGACACGTCCTACGAGCAGTACTTC. The chain combines TRBV6-5 with TRBJ2-7, with D perhaps matching TRBD1 (5 bases). This CDR3 has 12 residues. CDR1 MNHEY and CDR2 SVGAGI come from the germline V gene. V gave up 6 bases and J gave up 1 base, with 7 bases separating them.